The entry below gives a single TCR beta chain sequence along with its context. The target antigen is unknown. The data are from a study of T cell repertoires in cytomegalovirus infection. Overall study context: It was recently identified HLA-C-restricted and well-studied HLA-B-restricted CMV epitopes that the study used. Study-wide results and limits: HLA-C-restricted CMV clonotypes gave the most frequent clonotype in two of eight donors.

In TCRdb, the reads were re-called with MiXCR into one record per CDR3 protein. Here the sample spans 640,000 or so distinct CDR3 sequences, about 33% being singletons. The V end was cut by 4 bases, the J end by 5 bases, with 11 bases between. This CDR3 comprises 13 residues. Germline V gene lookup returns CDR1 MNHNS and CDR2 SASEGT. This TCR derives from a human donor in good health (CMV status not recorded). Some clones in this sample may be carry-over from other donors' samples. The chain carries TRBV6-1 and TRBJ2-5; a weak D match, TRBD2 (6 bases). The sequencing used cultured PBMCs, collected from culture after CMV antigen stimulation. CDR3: CASSVSGSETQYF. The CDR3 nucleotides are TGTGCCAGCAGTGTGTCCGGGAGTGAGACCCAGTACTTC.